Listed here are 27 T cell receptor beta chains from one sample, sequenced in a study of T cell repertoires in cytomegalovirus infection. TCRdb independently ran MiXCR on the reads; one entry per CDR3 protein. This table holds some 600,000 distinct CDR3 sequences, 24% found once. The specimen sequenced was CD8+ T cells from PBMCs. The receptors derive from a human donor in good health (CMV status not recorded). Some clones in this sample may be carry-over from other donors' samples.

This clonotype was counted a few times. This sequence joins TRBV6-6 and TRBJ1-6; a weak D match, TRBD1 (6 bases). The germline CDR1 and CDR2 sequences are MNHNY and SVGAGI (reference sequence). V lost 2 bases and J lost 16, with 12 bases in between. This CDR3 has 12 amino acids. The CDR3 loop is CASSYDRDTLHF. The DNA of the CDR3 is TGTGCCAGCAGTTACGACCGGGACACGCTCCACTTT.

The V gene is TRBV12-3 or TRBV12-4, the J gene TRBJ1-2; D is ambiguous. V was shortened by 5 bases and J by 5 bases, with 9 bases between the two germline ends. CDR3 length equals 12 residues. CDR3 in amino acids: CASSNRAYGYTF. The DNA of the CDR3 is TGTGCCAGCAGTAACCGGGCTTATGGCTACACCTTC.

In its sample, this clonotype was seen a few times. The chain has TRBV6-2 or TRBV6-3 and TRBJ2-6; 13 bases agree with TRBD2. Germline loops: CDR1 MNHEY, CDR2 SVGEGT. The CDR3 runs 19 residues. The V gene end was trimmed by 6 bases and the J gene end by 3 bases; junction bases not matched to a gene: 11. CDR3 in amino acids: CASRLPTSGGAVGANVLTF. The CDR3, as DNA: TGTGCCAGCAGACTACCCACTAGCGGGGGGGCCGTTGGGGCCAACGTCCTGACTTTC.

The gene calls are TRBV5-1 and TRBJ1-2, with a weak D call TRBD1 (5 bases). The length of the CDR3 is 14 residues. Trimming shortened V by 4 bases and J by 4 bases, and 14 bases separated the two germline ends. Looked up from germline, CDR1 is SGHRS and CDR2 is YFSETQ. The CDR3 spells CASSAGGAGYGYTF. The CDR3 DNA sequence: TGCGCCAGCAGCGCGGGAGGGGCGGGCTATGGCTACACCTTC. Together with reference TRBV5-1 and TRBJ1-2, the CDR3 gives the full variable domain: KAGVTQTPRYLIKTRGQQVTLSCSPISGHRSVSWYQQTPGQGLQFLFEYFSETQRNKGNFPGRFSGRQFSNSRSEMNVSTLELGDSALYLCASSAGGAGYGYTFGSGTRLTVV.

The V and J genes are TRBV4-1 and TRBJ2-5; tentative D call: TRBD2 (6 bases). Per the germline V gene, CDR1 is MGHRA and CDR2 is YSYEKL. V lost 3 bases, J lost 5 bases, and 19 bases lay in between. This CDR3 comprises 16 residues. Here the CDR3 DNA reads TGCGCCAGCAGCCAGGGTCGGAGGGTCCAAGAGGAGACCCAGTACTTC. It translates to CASSQGRRVQEETQYF.

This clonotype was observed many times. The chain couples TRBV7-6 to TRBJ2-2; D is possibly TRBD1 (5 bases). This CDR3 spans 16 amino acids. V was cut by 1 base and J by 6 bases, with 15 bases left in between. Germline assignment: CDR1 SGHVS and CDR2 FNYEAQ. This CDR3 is CASSLDPGLKAGELFF. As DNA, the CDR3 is TGTGCCAGCAGCTTAGATCCAGGGCTAAAGGCCGGGGAGCTGTTTTTT.

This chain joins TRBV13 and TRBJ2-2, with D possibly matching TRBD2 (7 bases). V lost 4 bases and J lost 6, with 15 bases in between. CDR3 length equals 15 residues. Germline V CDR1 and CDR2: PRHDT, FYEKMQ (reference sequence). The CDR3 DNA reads TGTGCCAGCAGCTCACGGGGGGCTAGGGCCGGGGAGCTGTTTTTT. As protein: CASSSRGARAGELFF.

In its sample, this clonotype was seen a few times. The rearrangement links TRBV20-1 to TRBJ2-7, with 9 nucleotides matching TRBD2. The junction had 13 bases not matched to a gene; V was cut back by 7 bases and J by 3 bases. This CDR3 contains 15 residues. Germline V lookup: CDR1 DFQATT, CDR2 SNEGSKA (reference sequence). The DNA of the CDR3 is TGCAGTGGAAGGGGTGGCGGGGGGGACCTCTACGAGCAGTACTTC. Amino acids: CSGRGGGGDLYEQYF.

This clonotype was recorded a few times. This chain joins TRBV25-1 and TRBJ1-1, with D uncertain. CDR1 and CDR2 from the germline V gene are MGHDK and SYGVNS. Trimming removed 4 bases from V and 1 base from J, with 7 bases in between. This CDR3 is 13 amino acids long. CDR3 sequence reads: CASSGQPNTEAFF. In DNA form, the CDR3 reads TGTGCCAGCAGTGGGCAGCCGAACACTGAAGCTTTCTTT.

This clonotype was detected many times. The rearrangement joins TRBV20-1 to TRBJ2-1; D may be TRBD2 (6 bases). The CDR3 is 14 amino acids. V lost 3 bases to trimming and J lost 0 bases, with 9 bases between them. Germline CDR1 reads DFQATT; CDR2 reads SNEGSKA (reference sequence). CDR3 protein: CSARGGFSYNEQFF. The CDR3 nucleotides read TGCAGTGCTAGGGGGGGTTTCTCCTACAATGAGCAGTTCTTC.

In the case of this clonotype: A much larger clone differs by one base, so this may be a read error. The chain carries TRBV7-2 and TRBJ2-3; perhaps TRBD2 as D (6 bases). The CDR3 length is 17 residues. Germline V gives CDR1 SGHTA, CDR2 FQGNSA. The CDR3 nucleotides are TGTGCCAACAGCTTATCCTGGACTAAAGATGGCACAGATACGCAGTATTTT. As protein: CANSLSWTKDGTDTQYF.

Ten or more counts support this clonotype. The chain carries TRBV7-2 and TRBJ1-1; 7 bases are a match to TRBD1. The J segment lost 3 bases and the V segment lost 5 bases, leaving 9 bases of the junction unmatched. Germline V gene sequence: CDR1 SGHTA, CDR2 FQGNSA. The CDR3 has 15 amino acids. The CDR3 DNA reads TGTGCCAGCAGCCAAAGCGCGACAGGGTACACTGAAGCTTTCTTT. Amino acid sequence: CASSQSATGYTEAFF.

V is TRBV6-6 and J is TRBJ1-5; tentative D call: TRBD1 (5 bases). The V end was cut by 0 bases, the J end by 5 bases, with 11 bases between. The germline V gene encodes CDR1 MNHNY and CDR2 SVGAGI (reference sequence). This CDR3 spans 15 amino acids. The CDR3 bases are TGTGCCAGCAGTTACTCTCCGGGGACGGATCAGCCCCAGCATTTT. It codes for CASSYSPGTDQPQHF.

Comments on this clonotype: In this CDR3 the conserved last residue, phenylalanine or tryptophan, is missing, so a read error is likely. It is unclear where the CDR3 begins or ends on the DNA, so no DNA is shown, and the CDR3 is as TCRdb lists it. Here the CDR3 reads CASSLAGSGGAWLV. This chain uses TRBV7-2 with TRBJ2-1; the D call of TRBD2 is as the table states it, not checked on the DNA. CDR1 and CDR2 from the germline V gene are SGHTA and FQGNSA. The CDR3 length is 14 residues, termini included.

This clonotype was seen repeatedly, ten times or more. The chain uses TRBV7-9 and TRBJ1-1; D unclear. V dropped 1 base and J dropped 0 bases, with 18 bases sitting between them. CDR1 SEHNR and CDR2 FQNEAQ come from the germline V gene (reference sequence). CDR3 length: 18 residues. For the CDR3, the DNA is TGTGCCAGCAGCTTAGGACGGCTGGGGTCAACATTGAACACTGAAGCTTTCTTT. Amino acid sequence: CASSLGRLGSTLNTEAFF.

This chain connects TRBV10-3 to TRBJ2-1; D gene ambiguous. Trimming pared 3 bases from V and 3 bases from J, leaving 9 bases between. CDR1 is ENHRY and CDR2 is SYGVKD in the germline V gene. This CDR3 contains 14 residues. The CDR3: CAISDVTNYNEQFF. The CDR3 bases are TGTGCCATCAGTGACGTTACAAACTACAATGAGCAGTTCTTC.

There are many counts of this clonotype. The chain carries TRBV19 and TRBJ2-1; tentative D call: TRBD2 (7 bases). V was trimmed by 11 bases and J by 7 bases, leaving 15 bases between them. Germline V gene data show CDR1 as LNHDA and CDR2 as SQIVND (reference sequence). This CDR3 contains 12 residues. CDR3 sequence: CASVAGANEQFF. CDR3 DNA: TGTGCCTCAGTTGCGGGGGCTAATGAGCAGTTCTTC. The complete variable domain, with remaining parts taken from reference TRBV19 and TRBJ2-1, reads DGGITQSPKYLFRKEGQNVTLSCEQNLNHDAMYWYRQDPGQGLRLIYYSQIVNDFQKGDIAEGYSVSREKKESFPLTVTSAQKNPTAFYLCASVAGANEQFFGPGTRLTVL.

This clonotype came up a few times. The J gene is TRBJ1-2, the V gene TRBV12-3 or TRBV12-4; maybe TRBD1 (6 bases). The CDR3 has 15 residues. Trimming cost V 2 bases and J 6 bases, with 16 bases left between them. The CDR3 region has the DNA TGTGCCAGCAGTTTATCCGGGGGCGCAAATCATGGCTACACCTTC. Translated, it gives CASSLSGGANHGYTF.

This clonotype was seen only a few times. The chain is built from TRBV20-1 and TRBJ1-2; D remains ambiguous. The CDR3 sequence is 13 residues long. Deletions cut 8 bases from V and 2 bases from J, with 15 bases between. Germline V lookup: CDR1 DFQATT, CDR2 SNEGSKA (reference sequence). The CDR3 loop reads CSSREGHNYGYTF. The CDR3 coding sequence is TGCAGTTCCCGCGAGGGTCACAACTATGGCTACACCTTC.

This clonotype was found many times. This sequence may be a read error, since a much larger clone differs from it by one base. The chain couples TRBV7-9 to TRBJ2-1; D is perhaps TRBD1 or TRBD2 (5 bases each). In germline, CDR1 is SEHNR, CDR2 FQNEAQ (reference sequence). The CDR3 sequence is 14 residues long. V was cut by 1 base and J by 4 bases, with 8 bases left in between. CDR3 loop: CASSLVGVYNEQFF. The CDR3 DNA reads TGTGCCAGCAGCTTAGTGGGGGTATACAATGAGCAGTTCTTC.

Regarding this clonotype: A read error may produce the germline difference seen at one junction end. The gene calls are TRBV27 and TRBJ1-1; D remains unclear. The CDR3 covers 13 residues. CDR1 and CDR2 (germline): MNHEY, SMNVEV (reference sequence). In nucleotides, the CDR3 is TGTGTCAGCAGCCTCTGGGTGGACACTGAAGCTTTCTTT. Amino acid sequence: CVSSLWVDTEAFF.

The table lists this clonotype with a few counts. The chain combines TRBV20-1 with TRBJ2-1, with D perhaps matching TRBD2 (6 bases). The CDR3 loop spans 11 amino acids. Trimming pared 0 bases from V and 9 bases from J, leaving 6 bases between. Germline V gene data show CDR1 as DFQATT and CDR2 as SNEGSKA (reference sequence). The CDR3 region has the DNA TGCAGTGCTAGAGACGGGAGTGAGCAGTTCTTC. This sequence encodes CSARDGSEQFF.

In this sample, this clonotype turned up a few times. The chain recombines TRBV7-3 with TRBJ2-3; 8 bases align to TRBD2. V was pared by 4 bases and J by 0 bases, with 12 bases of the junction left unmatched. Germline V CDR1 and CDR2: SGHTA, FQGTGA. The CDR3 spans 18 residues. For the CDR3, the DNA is TGTGCCAGCAGCTCACTAGCGGCTGTTTATCGTAGCACAGATACGCAGTATTTT. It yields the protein CASSSLAAVYRSTDTQYF.

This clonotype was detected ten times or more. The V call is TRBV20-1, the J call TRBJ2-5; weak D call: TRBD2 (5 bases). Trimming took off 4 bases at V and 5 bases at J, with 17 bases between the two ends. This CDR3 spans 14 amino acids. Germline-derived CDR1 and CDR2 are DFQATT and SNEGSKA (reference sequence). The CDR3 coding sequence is TGCAGTGCTAAGGACGAGAGGGCGAAGGAGACCCAGTACTTC. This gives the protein CSAKDERAKETQYF.

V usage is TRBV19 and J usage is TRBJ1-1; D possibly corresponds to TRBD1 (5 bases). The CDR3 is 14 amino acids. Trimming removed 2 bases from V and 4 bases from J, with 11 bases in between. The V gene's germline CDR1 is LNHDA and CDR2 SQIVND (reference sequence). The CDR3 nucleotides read TGTGCCAGTAGTATATACCCTGGGGGCACTGAAGCTTTCTTT. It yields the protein CASSIYPGGTEAFF.

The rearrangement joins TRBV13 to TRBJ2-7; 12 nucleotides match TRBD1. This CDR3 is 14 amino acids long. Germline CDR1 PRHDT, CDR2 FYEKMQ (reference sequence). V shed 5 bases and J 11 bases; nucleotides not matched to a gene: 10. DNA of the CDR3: TGTGCCAGCAGCGGACCGGGACAGGGGGCCGGGAAGTACTTC. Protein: CASSGPGQGAGKYF.

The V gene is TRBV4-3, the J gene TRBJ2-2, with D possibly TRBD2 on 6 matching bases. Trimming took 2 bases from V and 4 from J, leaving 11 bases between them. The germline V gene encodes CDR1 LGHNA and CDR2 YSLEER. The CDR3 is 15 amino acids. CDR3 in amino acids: CASSQPGRGTGELFF. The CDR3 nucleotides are TGCGCCAGCAGCCAACCCGGGCGGGGCACCGGGGAGCTGTTTTTT.